This T cell receptor beta chain derives from a study of cytomegalovirus exposure and HLA in healthy donors. Germline V gene sequence: CDR1 SGHRS, CDR2 YFSETQ. This CDR3 has 15 amino acids. With 0 bases clipped from V and 2 bases from J, the junction kept 4 bases outside the gene matches. Broader study findings: Analysis performed later found roughly 17,000 TCR beta sequences associated with HLA alleles at 0.05 false discovery rate.

About this clone: What it binds is unknown. The sample has other DNA sequences that encode this CDR3 too.

The PCR was carried out with 60 Vbeta primers and 13 Jbeta primers. This table comes from immunoSEQ multiplex PCR, and its TCRdb copy is limited to in-frame clones, with some not included. The profile shows just over 150,000 clones, approximately 76% of them singletons. The chain has TRBV5-1 and TRBJ2-7; TRBD1 matches at 8 bases. This receptor was obtained from a female donor in good health and CMV-seronegative. The sequenced material came from PBMCs. CDR3 in DNA: TGCGCCAGCAGCTTGGGGCAGGGGGCCCCCTACGAGCAGTACTTC. Translating it yields CASSLGQGAPYEQYF.